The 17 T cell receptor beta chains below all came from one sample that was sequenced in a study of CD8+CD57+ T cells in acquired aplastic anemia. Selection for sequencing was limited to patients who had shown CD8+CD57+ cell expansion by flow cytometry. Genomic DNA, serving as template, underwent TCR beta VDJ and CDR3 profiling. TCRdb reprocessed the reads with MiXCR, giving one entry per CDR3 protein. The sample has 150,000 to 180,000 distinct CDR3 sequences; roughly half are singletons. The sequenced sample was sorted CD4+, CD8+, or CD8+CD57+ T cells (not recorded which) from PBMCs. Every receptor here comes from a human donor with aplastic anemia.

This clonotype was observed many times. DNA for the CDR3: TGTGCCAGCAGCCCCGGGACAGGGGGCGACGAGCAGTACTTC. Amino acids: CASSPGTGGDEQYF. The genes are TRBV6-1 and TRBJ2-7; 12 bases are shared with TRBD1. V lost 6 bases, J lost 5 bases, and 5 bases stayed unmatched. The length of the CDR3 is 14 residues. Germline values: CDR1 MNHNS, CDR2 SASEGT.

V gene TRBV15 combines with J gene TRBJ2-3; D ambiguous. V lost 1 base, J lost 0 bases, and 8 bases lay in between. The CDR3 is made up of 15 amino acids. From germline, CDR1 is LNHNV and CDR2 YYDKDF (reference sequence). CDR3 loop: CATSRVSSSTDTQYF. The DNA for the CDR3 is TGTGCCACCAGCAGAGTGTCATCTAGCACAGATACGCAGTATTTT.

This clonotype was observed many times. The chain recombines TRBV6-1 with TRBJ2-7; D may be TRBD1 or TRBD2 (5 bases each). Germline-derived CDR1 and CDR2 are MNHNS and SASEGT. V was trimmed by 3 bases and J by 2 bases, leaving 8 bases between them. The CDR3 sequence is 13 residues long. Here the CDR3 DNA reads TGTGCCAGCAGTGAGAGGGGCCCCTACGAGCAGTACTTC. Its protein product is CASSERGPYEQYF.

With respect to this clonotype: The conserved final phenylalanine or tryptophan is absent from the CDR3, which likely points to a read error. The CDR3 protein is CASSEGQSSTDTQYV. DNA of the CDR3: TGTGCCAGCAGTGAGGGACAGAGTAGCACAGATACGCAGTATGTG. The chain couples TRBV2 to TRBJ2-3, with TRBD1 identical over 7 bases. The CDR3 contains 15 residues. The germline V gene has CDR1 SNHLY and CDR2 FYNNEI. The V gene end was trimmed by 3 bases and the J gene end by 0 bases; junction bases not matched to a gene: 3.

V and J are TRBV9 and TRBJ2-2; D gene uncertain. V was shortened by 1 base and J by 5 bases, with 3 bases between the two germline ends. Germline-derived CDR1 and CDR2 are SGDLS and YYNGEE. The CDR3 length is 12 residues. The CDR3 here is CASSVSTGELFF. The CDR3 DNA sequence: TGTGCCAGCAGCGTATCAACCGGGGAGCTGTTTTTT.

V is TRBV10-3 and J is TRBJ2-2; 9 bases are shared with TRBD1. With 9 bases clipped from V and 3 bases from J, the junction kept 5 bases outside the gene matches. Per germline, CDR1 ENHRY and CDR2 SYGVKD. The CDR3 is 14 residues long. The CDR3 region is CAIQGARDTGELFF. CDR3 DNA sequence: TGTGCCATACAGGGGGCGCGGGACACCGGGGAGCTGTTTTTT.

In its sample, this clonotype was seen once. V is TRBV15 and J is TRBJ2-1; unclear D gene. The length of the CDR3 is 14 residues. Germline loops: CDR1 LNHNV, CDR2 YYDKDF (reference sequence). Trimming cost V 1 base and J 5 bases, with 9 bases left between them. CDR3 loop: CATSRGDTNNEQFF. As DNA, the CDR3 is TGTGCCACCAGCAGAGGAGATACAAACAATGAGCAGTTCTTC.

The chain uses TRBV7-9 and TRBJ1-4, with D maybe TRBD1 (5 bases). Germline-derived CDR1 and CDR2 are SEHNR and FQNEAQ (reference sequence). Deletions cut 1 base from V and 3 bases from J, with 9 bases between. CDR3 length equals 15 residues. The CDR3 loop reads CASSLGGASNEKLFF. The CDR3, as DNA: TGTGCCAGCAGCTTAGGAGGGGCCTCTAATGAAAAACTGTTTTTT.

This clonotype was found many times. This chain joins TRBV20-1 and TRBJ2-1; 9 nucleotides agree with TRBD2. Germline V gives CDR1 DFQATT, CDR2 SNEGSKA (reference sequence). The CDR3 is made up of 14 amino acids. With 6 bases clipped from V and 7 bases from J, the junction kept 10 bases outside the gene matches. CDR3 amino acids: CSAPRSGGLNEQFF. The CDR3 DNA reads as TGCAGTGCCCCGCGTAGCGGGGGATTGAATGAGCAGTTCTTC.

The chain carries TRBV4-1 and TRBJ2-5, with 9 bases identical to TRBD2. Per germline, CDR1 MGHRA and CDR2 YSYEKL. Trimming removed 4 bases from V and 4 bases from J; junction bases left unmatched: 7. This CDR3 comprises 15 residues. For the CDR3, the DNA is TGCGCCAGCAGCCTAGGCGGGGGGGCCGTAGAGACCCAGTACTTC. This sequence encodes CASSLGGGAVETQYF.

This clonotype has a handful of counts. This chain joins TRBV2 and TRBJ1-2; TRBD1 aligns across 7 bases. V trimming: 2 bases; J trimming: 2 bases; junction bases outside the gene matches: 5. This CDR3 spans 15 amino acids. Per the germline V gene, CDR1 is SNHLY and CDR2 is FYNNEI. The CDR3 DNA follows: TGTGCCAGCAGTGAATTCGGGACAGTAAACTATGGCTACACCTTC. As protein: CASSEFGTVNYGYTF.

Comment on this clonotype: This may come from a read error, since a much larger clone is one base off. The CDR3 DNA follows: TGTGCCAGCAGCCAAGGTCCTAGGGAGAGCACTGAAGCTTTCTTT. Translation gives CASSQGPRESTEAFF. The J gene is TRBJ1-1, the V gene TRBV9, with D hard to call. This CDR3 contains 15 residues. V was clipped by 4 bases and J by 4 bases, with 17 bases between them. The V gene's germline CDR1 is SGDLS and CDR2 YYNGEE.

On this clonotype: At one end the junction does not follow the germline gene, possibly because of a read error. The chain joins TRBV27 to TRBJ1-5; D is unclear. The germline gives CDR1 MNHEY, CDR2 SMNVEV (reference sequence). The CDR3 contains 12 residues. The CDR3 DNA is TGTGCCAGCAGTTTTTCAAATCAGCCCCAGCATTTC. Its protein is CASSFSNQPQHF.

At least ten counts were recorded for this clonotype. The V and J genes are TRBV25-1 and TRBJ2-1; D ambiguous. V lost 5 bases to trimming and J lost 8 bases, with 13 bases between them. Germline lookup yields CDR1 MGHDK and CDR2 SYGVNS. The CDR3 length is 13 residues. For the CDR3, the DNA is TGTGCCAGCAGTCGCAGAACCTGGGATGAGCAGTTCTTC. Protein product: CASSRRTWDEQFF. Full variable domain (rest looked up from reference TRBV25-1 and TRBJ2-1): EADIYQTPRYLVIGTGKKITLECSQTMGHDKMYWYQQDPGMELHLIHYSYGVNSTEKGDLSSESTVSRIRTEHFPLTLESARPSHTSQYLCASSRRTWDEQFFGPGTRLTVL.

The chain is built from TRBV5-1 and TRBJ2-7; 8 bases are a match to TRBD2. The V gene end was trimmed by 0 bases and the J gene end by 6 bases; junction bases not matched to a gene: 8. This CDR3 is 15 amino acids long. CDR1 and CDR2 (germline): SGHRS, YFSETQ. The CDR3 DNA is TGCGCCAGCAGCTTGGCAGCGGGAGATCGGGGCGAGCAGTACTTC. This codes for CASSLAAGDRGEQYF.

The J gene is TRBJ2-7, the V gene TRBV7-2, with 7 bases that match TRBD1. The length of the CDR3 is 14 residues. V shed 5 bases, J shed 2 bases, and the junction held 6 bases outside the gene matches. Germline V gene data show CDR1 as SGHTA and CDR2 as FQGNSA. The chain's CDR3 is CASSPGTATYEQYF. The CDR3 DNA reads TGTGCCAGCAGCCCCGGGACAGCTACCTACGAGCAGTACTTC.

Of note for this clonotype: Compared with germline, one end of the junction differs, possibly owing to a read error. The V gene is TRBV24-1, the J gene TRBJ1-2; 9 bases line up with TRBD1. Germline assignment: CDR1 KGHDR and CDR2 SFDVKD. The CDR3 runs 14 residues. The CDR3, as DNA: TGTGCCACCAGTGACCCTGGACAGGGGTGGGAATATCACTTC. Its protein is CATSDPGQGWEYHF.